The rows below give T cell receptor beta chains drawn from one sample of a study of T cells after yellow fever vaccination. TCRdb reprocessed the 5' RACE reads via MiXCR and lists one record per CDR3 protein. The table has hundreds of thousands of distinct CDR3 sequences, over 15% seen once. This material consisted of PBMCs, taken before the yellow fever booster vaccination. These TCRs come from a young man who received the YFV17D yellow fever vaccine. The CDR3 runs from the conserved cysteine through the conserved F or W. Each record gives: D gene, J gene, V gene, clone size, CDR3 protein, CDR3 DNA. D genes are given only for firm matches. Size tells how often a clone was seen (once, few, many) or the class of an expanded clone, and some rows leave it out.

- TRBJ2-7 TRBV9 - CASSVGAGVYEQYF TGTGCCAGCAGCGTAGGGGCAGGGGTCTACGAGCAGTACTTC
- TRBJ2-1 TRBV7-9 - CASSLGPGEQFF TGTGCCAGCAGCTTAGGACCGGGTGAGCAGTTCTTC
TRBD1 TRBJ1-5 TRBV24-1 few CATSEGQGFQPQHF TGTGCCACCAGTGAGGGACAGGGGTTCCAGCCCCAGCATTTT
- TRBJ1-5 TRBV6-5 - CASRTDWRSPQHF TGTGCCAGCAGGACTGACTGGCGCTCGCCCCAGCATTTT
- TRBJ1-1 TRBV29-1 - CSVIPLITGQTEAFF TGCAGCGTCATCCCCCTTATTACAGGGCAAACTGAAGCTTTCTTT
- TRBJ1-3 TRBV6-5 - CASSADSRNTIYF TGTGCCAGCAGTGCGGACAGCCGGAACACCATATATTTT
- TRBJ2-7 TRBV7-8 - CASSLGGPGYEQYF TGTGCCAGCAGCTTAGGAGGTCCCGGCTACGAGCAGTACTTC
- TRBJ2-7 TRBV6-1 few CASSEMTLSYEQYF TGTGCCAGCAGTGAAATGACACTCTCCTACGAGCAGTACTTC
- TRBJ2-2 TRBV7-8 - CASRPTRAGTGELFF TGTGCCAGCAGACCGACGCGTGCGGGCACCGGGGAGCTGTTTTTT
- TRBJ2-3 TRBV29-1 - CSVERRSLEAQYF TGCAGCGTTGAAAGGAGGTCTTTGGAGGCGCAGTATTTT
- TRBJ2-5 TRBV12-3/TRBV12-4 - CASSVQGRQTQYF TGTGCCAGCAGTGTCCAGGGGAGGCAGACCCAGTACTTC
TRBD2 TRBJ2-5 TRBV20-1 many CSASDFSRGGETQYF TGCAGTGCTAGCGATTTTTCGCGGGGGGGAGAGACCCAGTACTTC
- TRBJ2-6 TRBV6-2/TRBV6-3 - CASSTRSSGANVLTF TGTGCCAGCAGTACCAGGAGCTCTGGGGCCAACGTCCTGACTTTC
- TRBJ2-1 TRBV7-9 - CASSPLGGSEQFF TGTGCCAGCAGCCCACTCGGGGGCAGTGAGCAGTTCTTC
TRBD1 TRBJ2-5 TRBV5-6 many CASRLTGGETQYF TGTGCCAGCAGATTAACAGGGGGCGAGACCCAGTACTTC
TRBD1 TRBJ2-2 TRBV11-2 many CASRPIRGRRTGELFF TGTGCCAGCAGGCCCATCAGGGGGCGCCGCACCGGGGAGCTGTTTTTT
TRBD1 TRBJ1-2 TRBV20-1 few CSAPSGTDLYGYTF TGCAGTGCTCCTTCCGGGACAGACCTCTATGGCTACACCTTC
- TRBJ2-2 TRBV25-1 - CASSGRGTGELFF TGTGCCAGCAGTGGTCGAGGTACCGGGGAGCTGTTTTTT
- TRBJ2-2 TRBV10-3 many CAISESLAGSSTGELFF TGTGCCATCAGTGAGTCCCTGGCAGGGTCGAGCACCGGGGAGCTGTTTTTT
TRBD2 TRBJ2-2 TRBV5-6 many CASSLVTSGGRGTGELFF TGTGCCAGCAGCTTGGTGACTAGCGGGGGCCGGGGTACCGGGGAGCTGTTTTTT
TRBD2 TRBJ2-3 TRBV4-3 - CASSPAGGREQYF TGCGCCAGCAGCCCGGCGGGGGGCCGGGAGCAGTATTTT
- TRBJ2-5 TRBV9 few CASSVGDRFQETQYF TGTGCCAGCAGCGTAGGTGACAGGTTCCAAGAGACCCAGTACTTC
TRBD2 TRBJ2-1 TRBV7-9 - CASSSVRLAGDNEQFF TGTGCCAGCAGCTCGGTAAGGCTAGCGGGGGACAATGAGCAGTTCTTC
- TRBJ2-3 TRBV12-3/TRBV12-4 - CASSLSRGRFTDTQYF TGTGCCAGCAGTTTATCACGGGGAAGATTCACAGATACGCAGTATTTT
- TRBJ2-3 TRBV9 few CASSVGVSRSTDTQYF TGTGCCAGCAGCGTAGGGGTTAGCAGGAGCACAGATACGCAGTATTTT
- TRBJ1-2 TRBV12-3/TRBV12-4 many CASSSTAYGYTF TGTGCCAGCAGTTCGACAGCTTATGGCTACACCTTC
- TRBJ1-3 TRBV4-1 - CASSQLGLSGNTIYF TGCGCCAGCAGCCAACTCGGACTCTCTGGAAACACCATATATTTT
- TRBJ2-3 TRBV7-9 few CATRRKSGAGTDTQYF TGTGCAACCCGACGGAAAAGCGGCGCAGGCACAGATACGCAGTATTTT
- TRBJ2-5 TRBV15 many CATSRDLAARMETQYF TGTGCCACCAGCAGAGATTTGGCCGCCCGGATGGAGACCCAGTACTTC
TRBD1 TRBJ1-1 TRBV5-1 - CASSPDRERLLF TGCGCCAGCAGCCCGGACAGGGAAAGGCTCCTTTTT
- TRBJ1-3 TRBV5-1 few CASSSGHAGNTIYF TGCGCCAGCAGCTCGGGACATGCGGGGAACACCATATATTTT
- TRBJ2-3 TRBV6-2/TRBV6-3 - CASSSNRVNLVDTQYF TGTGCCAGCAGTTCCAACAGGGTGAATTTAGTGGATACGCAGTATTTT
- TRBJ2-2 TRBV20-1 - CSASGGQSNTGELFF TGCAGTGCTAGTGGGGGTCAGTCCAACACCGGGGAGCTGTTTTTT
- TRBJ1-1 TRBV12-3/TRBV12-4 - CASSLAGPGTEAFF TGTGCCAGCAGTTTAGCGGGTCCGGGGACTGAAGCTTTCTTT
TRBD2 TRBJ2-4 TRBV11-2 many CASSENSGGVGIQYF TGTGCCAGCAGCGAAAATAGCGGGGGGGTCGGCATTCAGTACTTC
- TRBJ2-4 TRBV9 few CASSVGQVKNIQYF TGTGCCAGCAGCGTAGGACAGGTTAAAAACATTCAGTACTTC
TRBD1 TRBJ1-4 TRBV27 - CASSSDGQGRDEKLFF TGTGCCAGCAGTTCCGACGGACAGGGAAGGGATGAAAAACTGTTTTTT
TRBD1 TRBJ2-3 TRBV20-1 few CSANPGQGTDTQYF TGCAGTGCTAATCCGGGACAGGGGACCGATACGCAGTATTTT
- TRBJ2-7 TRBV5-1 - CASSLVQGIEGEQYF TGCGCCAGCAGCTTGGTGCAGGGGATCGAAGGCGAGCAGTACTTC
- TRBJ2-3 TRBV5-1 many CASSLLTGTDTQYF TGCGCCAGCAGCTTGCTCACAGGCACAGATACGCAGTATTTT
- TRBJ1-1 TRBV2 - CASSAGEGIGNTEAFF TGTGCCAGCAGTGCGGGGGAGGGAATCGGGAACACTGAAGCTTTCTTT